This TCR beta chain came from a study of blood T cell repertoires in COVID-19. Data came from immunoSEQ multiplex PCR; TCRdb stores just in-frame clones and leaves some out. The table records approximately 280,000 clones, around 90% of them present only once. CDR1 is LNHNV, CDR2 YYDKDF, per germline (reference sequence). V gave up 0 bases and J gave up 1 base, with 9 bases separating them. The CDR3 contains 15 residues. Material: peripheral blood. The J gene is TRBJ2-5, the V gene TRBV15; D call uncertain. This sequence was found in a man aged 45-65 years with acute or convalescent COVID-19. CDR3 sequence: CATSRDWSAQETQYF. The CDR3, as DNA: TGTGCCACCAGCAGAGACTGGAGCGCCCAAGAGACCCAGTACTTC.